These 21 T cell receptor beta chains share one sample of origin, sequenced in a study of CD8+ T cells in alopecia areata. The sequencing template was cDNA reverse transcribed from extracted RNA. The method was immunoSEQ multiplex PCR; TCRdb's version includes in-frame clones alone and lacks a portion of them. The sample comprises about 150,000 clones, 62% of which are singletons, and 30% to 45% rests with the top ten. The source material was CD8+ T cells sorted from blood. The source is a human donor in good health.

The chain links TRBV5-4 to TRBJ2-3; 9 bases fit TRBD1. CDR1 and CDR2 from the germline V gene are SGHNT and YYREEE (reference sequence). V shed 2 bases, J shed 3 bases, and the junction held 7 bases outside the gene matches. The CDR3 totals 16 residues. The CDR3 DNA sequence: TGTGCCAGCAGCTTTGACAGGGGGGAGTGGACAGATACGCAGTATTTT. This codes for CASSFDRGEWTDTQYF.

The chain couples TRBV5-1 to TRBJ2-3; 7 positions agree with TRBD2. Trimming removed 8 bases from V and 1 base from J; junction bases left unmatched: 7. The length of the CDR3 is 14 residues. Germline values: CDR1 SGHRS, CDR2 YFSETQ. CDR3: CASRLALGTDTQYF. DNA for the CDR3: TGCGCCAGTCGACTAGCTTTGGGCACAGATACGCAGTATTTT.

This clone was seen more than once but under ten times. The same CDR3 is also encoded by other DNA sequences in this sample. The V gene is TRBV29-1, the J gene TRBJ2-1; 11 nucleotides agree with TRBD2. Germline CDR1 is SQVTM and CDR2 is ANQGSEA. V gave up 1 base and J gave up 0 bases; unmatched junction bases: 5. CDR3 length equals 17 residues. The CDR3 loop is CSVEGLAGGSSYNEQFF. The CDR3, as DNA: TGCAGCGTTGAAGGGCTAGCGGGAGGAAGCTCCTACAATGAGCAGTTCTTC.

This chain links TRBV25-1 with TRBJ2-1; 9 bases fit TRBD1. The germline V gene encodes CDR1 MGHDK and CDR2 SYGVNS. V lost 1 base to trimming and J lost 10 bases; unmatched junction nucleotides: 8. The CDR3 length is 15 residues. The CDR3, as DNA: TGTGCCAGCAGTGAATTGGGGACAGGGACCCGCGAGCAGTTCTTC. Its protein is CASSELGTGTREQFF. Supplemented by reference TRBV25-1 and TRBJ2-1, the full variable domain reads EADIYQTPRYLVIGTGKKITLECSQTMGHDKMYWYQQDPGMELHLIHYSYGVNSTEKGDLSSESTVSRIRTEHFPLTLESARPSHTSQYLCASSELGTGTREQFFGPGTRLTVL.

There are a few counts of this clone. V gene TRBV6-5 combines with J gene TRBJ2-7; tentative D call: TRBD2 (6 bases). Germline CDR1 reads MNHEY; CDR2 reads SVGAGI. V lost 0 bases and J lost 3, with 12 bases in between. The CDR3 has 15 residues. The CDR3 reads CASSYSGGNGYEQYF. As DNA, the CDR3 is TGTGCCAGCAGTTACTCCGGAGGGAATGGCTACGAGCAGTACTTC.

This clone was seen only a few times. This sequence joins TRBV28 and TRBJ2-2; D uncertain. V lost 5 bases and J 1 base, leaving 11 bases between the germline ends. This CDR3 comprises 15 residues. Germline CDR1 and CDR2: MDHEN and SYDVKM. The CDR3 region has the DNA TGTGCCAGCAGTCTCGGCCTAATGAACACCGGGGAGCTGTTTTTT. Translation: CASSLGLMNTGELFF.

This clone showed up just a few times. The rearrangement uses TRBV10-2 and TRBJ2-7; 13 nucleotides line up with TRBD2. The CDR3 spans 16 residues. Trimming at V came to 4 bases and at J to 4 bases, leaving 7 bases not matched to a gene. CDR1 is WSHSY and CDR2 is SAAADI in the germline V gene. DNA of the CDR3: TGCGCCAGCAGTGCCCCTTCGGGACTAGCGGGGTACGAGCAGTACTTC. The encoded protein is CASSAPSGLAGYEQYF.

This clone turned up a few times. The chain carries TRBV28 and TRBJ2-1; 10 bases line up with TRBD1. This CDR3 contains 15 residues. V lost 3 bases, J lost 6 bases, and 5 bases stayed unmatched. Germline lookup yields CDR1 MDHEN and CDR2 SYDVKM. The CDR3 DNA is TGTGCCAGCAGTTTCGACAGGGGGCTTGGCAATGAGCAGTTCTTC. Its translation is CASSFDRGLGNEQFF. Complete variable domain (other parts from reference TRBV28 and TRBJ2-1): DVKVTQSSRYLVKRTGEKVFLECVQDMDHENMFWYRQDPGLGLRLIYFSYDVKMKEKGDIPEGYSVSREKKERFSLILESASTNQTSMYLCASSFDRGLGNEQFFGPGTRLTVL.

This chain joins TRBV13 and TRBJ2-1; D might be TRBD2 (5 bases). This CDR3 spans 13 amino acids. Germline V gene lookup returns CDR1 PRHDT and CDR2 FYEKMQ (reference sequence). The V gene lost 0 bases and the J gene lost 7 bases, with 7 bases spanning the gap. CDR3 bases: TGTGCCAGCAGCTTAGGGAGGACTAATGAGCAGTTCTTC. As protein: CASSLGRTNEQFF.

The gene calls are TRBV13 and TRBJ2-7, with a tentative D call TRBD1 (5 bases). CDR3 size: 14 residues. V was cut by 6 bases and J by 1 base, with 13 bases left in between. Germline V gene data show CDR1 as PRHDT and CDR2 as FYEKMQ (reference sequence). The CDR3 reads CASSPPGMSYEQYF. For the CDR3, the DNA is TGTGCCAGCAGTCCTCCAGGGATGTCCTACGAGCAGTACTTC.

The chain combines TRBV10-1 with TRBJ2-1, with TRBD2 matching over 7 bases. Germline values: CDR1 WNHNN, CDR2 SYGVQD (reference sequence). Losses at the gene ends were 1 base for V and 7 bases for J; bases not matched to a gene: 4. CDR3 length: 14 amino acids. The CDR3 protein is CASSEFSGLNEQFF. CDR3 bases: TGCGCCAGCAGTGAGTTTAGCGGGCTTAATGAGCAGTTCTTC.

This CDR3 is CASSDSRHRNEQFF. The DNA for the CDR3 is TGCGCCAGCAGTGATAGTCGGCATCGGAATGAGCAGTTCTTC. V usage is TRBV10-2 and J usage is TRBJ2-1; D call uncertain. V lost 3 bases and J lost 7, with 13 bases in between. CDR1 WSHSY and CDR2 SAAADI come from the germline V gene. CDR3 length equals 14 residues.

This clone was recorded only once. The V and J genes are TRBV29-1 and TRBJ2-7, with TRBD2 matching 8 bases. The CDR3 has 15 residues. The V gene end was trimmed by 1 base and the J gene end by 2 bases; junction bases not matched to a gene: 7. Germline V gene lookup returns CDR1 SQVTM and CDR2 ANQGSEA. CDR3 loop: CSVEGGGRFPYEQYF. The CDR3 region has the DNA TGCAGCGTTGAAGGGGGCGGGAGGTTCCCCTACGAGCAGTACTTC.

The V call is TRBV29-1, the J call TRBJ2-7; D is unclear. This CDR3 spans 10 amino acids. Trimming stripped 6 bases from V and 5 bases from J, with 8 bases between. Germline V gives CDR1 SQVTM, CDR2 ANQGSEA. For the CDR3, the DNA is TGCAGCGTCCGAGTTGACGAGCAGTACTTC. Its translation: CSVRVDEQYF.

The DNA of the CDR3 is TGCAGCGTGTGTCTGGTGGGGGAACAAGAGACCCAGTACTTC. Its translation: CSVCLVGEQETQYF. The chain links TRBV29-1 to TRBJ2-5, with D perhaps TRBD1 or TRBD2 (5 bases each). Trimming took 6 bases from V and 2 from J, leaving 16 bases between them. In germline, CDR1 is SQVTM, CDR2 ANQGSEA. The CDR3 is made up of 14 amino acids.

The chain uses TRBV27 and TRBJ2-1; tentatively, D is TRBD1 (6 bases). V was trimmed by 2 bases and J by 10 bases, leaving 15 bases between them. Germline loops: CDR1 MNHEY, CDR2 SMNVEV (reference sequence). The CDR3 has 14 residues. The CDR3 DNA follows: TGTGCCAGCAGTTTAGCGCAGGGGTCACCCGAGCAGTTCTTC. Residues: CASSLAQGSPEQFF.

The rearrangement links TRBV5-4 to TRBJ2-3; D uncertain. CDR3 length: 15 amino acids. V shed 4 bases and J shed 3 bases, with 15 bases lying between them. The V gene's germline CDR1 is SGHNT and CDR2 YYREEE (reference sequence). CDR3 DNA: TGTGCCAGCAGCCCCGAGAGCGAGACGACAGATACGCAGTATTTT. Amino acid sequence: CASSPESETTDTQYF.

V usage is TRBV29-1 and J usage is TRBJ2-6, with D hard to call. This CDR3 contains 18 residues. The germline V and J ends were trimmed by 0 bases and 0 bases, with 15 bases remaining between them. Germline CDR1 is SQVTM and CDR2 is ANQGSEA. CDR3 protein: CSVEEGPSSLSGANVLTF. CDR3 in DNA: TGCAGCGTTGAAGAGGGTCCGAGCTCTCTCTCTGGGGCCAACGTCCTGACTTTC.

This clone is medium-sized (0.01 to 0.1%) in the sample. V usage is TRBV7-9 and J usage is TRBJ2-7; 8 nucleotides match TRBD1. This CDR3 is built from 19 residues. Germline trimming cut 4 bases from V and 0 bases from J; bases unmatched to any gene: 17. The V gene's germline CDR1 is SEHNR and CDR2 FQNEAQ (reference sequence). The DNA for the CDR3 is TGTGCCAGCAGCTCTGAAACACGGGTAGGACAGGGTTACTCCTACGAGCAGTACTTC. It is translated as CASSSETRVGQGYSYEQYF.

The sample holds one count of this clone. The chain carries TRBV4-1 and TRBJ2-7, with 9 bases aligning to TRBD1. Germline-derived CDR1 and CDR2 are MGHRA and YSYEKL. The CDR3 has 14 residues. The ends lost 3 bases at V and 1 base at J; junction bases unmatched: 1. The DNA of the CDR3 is TGCGCCAGCAGCCAGACAGGGGGATCCTACGAGCAGTACTTC. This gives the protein CASSQTGGSYEQYF.

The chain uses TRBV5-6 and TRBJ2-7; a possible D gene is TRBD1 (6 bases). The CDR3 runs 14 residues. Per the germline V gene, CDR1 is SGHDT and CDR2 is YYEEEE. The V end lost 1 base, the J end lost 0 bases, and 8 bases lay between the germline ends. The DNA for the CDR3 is TGTGCCAGCAGCTTGATACAGGGCTCCTACGAGCAGTACTTC. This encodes CASSLIQGSYEQYF.